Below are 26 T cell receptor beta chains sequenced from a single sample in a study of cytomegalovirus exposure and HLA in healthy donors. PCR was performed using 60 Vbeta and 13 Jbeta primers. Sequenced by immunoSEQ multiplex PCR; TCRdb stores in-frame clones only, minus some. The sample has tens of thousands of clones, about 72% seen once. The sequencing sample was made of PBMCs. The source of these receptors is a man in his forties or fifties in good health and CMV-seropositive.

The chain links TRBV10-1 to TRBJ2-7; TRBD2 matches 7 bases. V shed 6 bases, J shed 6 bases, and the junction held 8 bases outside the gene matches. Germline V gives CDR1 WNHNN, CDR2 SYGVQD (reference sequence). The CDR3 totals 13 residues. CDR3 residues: CASREGAGREQYF. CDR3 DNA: TGCGCCAGCAGGGAGGGAGCGGGGCGCGAGCAGTACTTC.

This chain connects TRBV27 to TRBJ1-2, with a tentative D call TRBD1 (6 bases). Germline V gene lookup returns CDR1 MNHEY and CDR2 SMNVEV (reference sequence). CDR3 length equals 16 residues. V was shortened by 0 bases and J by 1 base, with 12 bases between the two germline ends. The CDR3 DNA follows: TGTGCCAGCAGTTTATCTTCCGGACAGCATAACTATGGCTACACCTTC. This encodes CASSLSSGQHNYGYTF.

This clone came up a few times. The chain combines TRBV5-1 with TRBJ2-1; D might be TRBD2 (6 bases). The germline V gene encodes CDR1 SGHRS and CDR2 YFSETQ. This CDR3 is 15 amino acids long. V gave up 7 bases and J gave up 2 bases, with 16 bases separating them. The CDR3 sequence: CASAQSGQPYNEQFF. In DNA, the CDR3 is TGCGCCAGCGCTCAGAGCGGGCAGCCCTACAATGAGCAGTTCTTC. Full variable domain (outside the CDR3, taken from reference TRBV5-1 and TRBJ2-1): KAGVTQTPRYLIKTRGQQVTLSCSPISGHRSVSWYQQTPGQGLQFLFEYFSETQRNKGNFPGRFSGRQFSNSRSEMNVSTLELGDSALYLCASAQSGQPYNEQFFGPGTRLTVL.

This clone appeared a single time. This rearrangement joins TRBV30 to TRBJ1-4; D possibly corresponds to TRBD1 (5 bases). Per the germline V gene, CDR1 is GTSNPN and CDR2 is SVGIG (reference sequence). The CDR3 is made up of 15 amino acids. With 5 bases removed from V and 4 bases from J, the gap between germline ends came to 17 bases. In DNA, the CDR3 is TGTGCCTGGTCTACCGTGGGGGGATATAATGAAAAACTGTTTTTT. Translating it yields CAWSTVGGYNEKLFF.

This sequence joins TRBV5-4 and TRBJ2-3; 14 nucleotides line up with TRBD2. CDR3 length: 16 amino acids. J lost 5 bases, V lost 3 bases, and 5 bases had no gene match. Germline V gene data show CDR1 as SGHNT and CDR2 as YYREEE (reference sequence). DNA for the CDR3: TGTGCCAGCAGCTCGGGACTAGCGGGAGTTGGAGATACGCAGTATTTT. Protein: CASSSGLAGVGDTQYF.

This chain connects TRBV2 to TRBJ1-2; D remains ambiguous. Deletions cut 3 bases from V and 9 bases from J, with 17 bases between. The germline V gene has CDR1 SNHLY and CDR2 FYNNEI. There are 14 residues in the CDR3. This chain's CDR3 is CASSDRVAGMSYTF. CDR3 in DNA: TGTGCCAGCAGTGATCGGGTTGCGGGCATGAGCTACACCTTC.

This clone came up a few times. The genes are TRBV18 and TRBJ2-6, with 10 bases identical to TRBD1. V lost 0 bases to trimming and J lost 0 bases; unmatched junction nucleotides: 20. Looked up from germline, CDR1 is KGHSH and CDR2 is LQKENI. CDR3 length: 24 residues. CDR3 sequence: CASSPPPATGGTAGELSGANVLTF. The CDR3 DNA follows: TGTGCCAGCTCACCACCCCCCGCGACAGGGGGCACGGCGGGGGAGCTCTCTGGGGCCAACGTCCTGACTTTC.

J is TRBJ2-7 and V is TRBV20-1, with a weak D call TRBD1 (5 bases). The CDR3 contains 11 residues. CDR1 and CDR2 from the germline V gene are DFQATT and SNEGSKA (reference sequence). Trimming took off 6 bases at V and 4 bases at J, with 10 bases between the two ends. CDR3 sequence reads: CSATDRYEQYF. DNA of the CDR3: TGCAGTGCCACCGACAGATACGAGCAGTACTTC.

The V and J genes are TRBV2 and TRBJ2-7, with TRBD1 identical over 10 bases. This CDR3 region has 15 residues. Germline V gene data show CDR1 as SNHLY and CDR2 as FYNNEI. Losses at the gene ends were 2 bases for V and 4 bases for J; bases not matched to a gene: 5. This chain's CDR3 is CASSEIRTGGYEQYF. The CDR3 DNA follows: TGTGCCAGCAGTGAAATAAGGACAGGGGGGTACGAGCAGTACTTC.

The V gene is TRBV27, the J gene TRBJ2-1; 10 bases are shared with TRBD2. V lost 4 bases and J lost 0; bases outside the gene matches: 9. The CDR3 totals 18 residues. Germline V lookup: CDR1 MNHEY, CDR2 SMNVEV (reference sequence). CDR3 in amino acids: CASSYYSGLAASYNEQFF. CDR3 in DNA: TGTGCCAGCAGTTACTACTCTGGACTAGCGGCCTCCTACAATGAGCAGTTCTTC.

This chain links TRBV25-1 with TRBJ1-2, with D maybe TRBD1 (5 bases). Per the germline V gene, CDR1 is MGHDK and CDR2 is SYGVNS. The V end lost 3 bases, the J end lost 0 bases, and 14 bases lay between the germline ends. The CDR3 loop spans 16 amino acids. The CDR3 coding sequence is TGTGCCAGCAGTGATAATCCCGGGACTCCTAACTATGGCTACACCTTC. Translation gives CASSDNPGTPNYGYTF.

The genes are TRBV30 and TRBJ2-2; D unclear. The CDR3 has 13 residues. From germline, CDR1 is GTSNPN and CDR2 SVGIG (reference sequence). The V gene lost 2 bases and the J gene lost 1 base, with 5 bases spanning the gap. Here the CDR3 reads CAWSSQNTGELFF. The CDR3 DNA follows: TGTGCCTGGAGTTCCCAGAACACCGGGGAGCTGTTTTTT.

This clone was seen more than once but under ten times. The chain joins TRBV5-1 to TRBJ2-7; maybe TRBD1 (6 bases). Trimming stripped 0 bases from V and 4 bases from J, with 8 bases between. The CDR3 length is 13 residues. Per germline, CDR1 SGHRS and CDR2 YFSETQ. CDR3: CASSLATGYEQYF. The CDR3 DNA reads TGCGCCAGCAGCTTGGCCACAGGGTACGAGCAGTACTTC.

This CDR3 reads CASSLDGQGAYPLDEQYF. CDR3 nucleotides: TGTGCCAGCAGCTTAGACGGGCAGGGGGCTTATCCGTTGGACGAGCAGTACTTC. The V call is TRBV7-8, the J call TRBJ2-7; 8 bases fit TRBD1. From germline, CDR1 is SGHVS and CDR2 FQNEAQ. Unmatched junction bases numbered 16, after V lost 1 base and J lost 5 bases. CDR3 length equals 18 residues.

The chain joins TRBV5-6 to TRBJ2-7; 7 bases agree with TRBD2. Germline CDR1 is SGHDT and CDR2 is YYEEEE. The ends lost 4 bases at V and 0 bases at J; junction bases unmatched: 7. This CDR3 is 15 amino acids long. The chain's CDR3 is CASSPPLADSYEQYF. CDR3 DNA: TGTGCCAGCAGCCCCCCTCTAGCGGACTCCTACGAGCAGTACTTC.

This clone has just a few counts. The CDR3 nucleotides read TGTGCCACCAGTCGACTAGCGGGAGGCCGGTACAATGAGCAGTTCTTC. Its protein product is CATSRLAGGRYNEQFF. This rearrangement joins TRBV15 to TRBJ2-1; 13 nucleotides line up with TRBD2. Germline V gives CDR1 LNHNV, CDR2 YYDKDF (reference sequence). The trim removed 6 bases at V and 4 bases at J, leaving 6 bases unmatched. This CDR3 region has 16 residues.

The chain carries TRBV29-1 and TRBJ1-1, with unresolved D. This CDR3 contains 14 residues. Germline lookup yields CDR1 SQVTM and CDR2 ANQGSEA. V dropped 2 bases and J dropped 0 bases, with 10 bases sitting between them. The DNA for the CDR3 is TGCAGCGTTGAACGCTCCACTATGAACACTGAAGCTTTCTTT. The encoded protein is CSVERSTMNTEAFF.

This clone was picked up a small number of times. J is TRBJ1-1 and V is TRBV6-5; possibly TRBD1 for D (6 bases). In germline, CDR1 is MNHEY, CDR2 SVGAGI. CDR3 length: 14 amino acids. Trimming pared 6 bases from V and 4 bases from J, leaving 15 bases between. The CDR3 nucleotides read TGTGCCAGCAGGCCGGTCCAGGGGAGCACTGAAGCTTTCTTT. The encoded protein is CASRPVQGSTEAFF.

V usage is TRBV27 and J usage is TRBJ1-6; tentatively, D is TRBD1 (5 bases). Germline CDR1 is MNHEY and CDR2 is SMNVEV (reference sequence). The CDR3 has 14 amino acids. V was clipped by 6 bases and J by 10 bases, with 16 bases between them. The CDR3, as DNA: TGTGCCAGCAGCCTAAGCGGGGGTGGGTCACCCCTCCACTTT. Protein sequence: CASSLSGGGSPLHF.

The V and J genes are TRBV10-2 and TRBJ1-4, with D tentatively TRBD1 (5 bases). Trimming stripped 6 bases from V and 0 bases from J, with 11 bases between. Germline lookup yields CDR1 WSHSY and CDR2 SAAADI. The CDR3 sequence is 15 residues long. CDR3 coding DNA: TGCGCCAGCAGAAAGACAGCCGCAACTAATGAAAAACTGTTTTTT. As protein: CASRKTAATNEKLFF.

As DNA, the CDR3 is TGTGCCAGCAGTGAATTCGGGAACTACGAGCAGTACTTC. Protein sequence: CASSEFGNYEQYF. The V gene is TRBV6-1, the J gene TRBJ2-7, with a weak D call TRBD2 (5 bases). CDR3 length: 13 amino acids. CDR1 is MNHNS, CDR2 SASEGT, per germline. With 2 bases removed from V and 3 bases from J, the gap between germline ends came to 8 bases.

The DNA for the CDR3 is TGTGCCAGCAGCTTGAAGACTAGCCAAGAGACCCAGTACTTC. This gives the protein CASSLKTSQETQYF. The V gene is TRBV5-4, the J gene TRBJ2-5, with D maybe TRBD2 (6 bases). CDR3 size: 14 residues. CDR1 and CDR2 from the germline V gene are SGHNT and YYREEE (reference sequence). The germline V and J ends were trimmed by 1 base and 1 base, with 8 bases remaining between them.

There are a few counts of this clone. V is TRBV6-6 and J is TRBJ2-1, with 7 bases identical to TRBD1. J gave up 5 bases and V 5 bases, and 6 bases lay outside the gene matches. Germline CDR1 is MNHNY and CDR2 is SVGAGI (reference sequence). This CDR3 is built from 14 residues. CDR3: CASSRTGPNNEQFF. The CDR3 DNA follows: TGTGCCAGCAGTCGGACAGGACCCAACAATGAGCAGTTCTTC.

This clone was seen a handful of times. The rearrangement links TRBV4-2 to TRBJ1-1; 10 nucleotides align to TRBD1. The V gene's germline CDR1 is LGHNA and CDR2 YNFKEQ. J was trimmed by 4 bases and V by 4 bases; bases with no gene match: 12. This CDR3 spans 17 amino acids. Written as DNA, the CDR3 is TGTGCCAGCAGCCCCCAGGGGACAGGGGCCCGAGGCACTGAAGCTTTCTTT. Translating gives CASSPQGTGARGTEAFF.

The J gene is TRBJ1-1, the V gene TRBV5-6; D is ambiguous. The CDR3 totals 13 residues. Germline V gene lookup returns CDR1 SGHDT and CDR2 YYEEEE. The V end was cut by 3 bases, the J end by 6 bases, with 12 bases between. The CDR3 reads CASSSRTGAEAFF. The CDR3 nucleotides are TGTGCCAGCAGCTCAAGGACTGGCGCTGAAGCTTTCTTT.

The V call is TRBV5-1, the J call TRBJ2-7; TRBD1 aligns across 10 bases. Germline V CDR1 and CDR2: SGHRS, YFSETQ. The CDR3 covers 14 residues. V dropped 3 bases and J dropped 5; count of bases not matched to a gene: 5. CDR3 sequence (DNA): TGCGCCAGCAGCTCGGATGGACAGGGGGACGAGCAGTACTTC. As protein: CASSSDGQGDEQYF.